Following are 23 T cell receptor beta chains from one sample sequenced in a study of CD4 T cells in relation to SARS-CoV-2 and coronaviruses (dated by TCRdb to about 2021). The antigens these receptors bind are not known. The library came from the immunoSEQ multiplex PCR assay. TCRdb took over this immuneACCESS table, retaining in-frame rearrangements with V and J assigned. Such tables are incomplete; in checked studies, under half of the missing clones stem from an unresolved V gene, and the remainder is unexplained. The sample contains 25,000 to 35,000 clones, about 76% of them found a single time. Together, the top ten hold 3% to 4% of the sample. Sample: memory CD4+ T cells from PBMCs, cultured in vitro. According to the study, the label for this sample's cell subset or site signals: memory (non-naive) CD4+ T cells. Every receptor here comes from an adult with COVID-19.

The rearrangement joins TRBV9 to TRBJ2-1, with 7 bases identical to TRBD2. Germline CDR1 and CDR2: SGDLS and YYNGEE. The CDR3 is 16 amino acids. V gave up 3 bases and J gave up 10 bases; unmatched junction bases: 16. CDR3 in DNA: TGTGCCAGCAGCGCGACAGACTCCGGGACTACGATAGAGCAGTTCTTC. Translating it yields CASSATDSGTTIEQFF.

This chain joins TRBV27 and TRBJ2-2, with unresolved D. This CDR3 region has 13 residues. Trimming took 4 bases from V and 0 from J, leaving 3 bases between them. Germline V gene data show CDR1 as MNHEY and CDR2 as SMNVEV (reference sequence). The CDR3: CASSWANTGELFF. The CDR3 DNA reads as TGTGCCAGCAGTTGGGCGAACACCGGGGAGCTGTTTTTT.

This clone was detected only a few times. The chain uses TRBV10-3 and TRBJ2-7; TRBD1 or TRBD2 may be the D gene (5 bases each). Germline V gene data show CDR1 as ENHRY and CDR2 as SYGVKD. The CDR3 runs to 14 residues. V was clipped by 9 bases and J by 4 bases, with 19 bases between them. CDR3 sequence reads: CAMGPPGPRYEQYF. In DNA, the CDR3 is TGTGCCATGGGCCCTCCGGGACCCAGATACGAGCAGTACTTC.

This clone appeared once. J is TRBJ2-1 and V is TRBV7-9; 8 bases match TRBD2. The CDR3 is 17 residues long. The germline gives CDR1 SEHNR, CDR2 FQNEAQ (reference sequence). V was clipped by 6 bases and J by 7 bases; unmatched bases: 17. CDR3 sequence: CASSSKGSSGSWNEQFF. In DNA form, the CDR3 reads TGTGCCAGCAGTTCCAAGGGGAGCAGCGGGAGCTGGAATGAGCAGTTCTTC.

The chain combines TRBV6-2 or TRBV6-3 with TRBJ2-7, with 11 bases fitting TRBD1. CDR1 MNHEY and CDR2 SVGEGT come from the germline V gene. The CDR3 extends over 14 amino acids. V lost 7 bases to trimming and J lost 7 bases; unmatched junction nucleotides: 9. The CDR3 here is CASNPGQGVGEQYF. The CDR3 nucleotides are TGTGCCAGCAACCCGGGACAGGGGGTTGGAGAGCAGTACTTC.

In its sample, this clone was seen a few times. The rearrangement joins TRBV30 to TRBJ2-2; weak D call: TRBD2 (5 bases). Germline CDR1 reads GTSNPN; CDR2 reads SVGIG (reference sequence). This CDR3 has 15 residues. Trimming cost V 0 bases and J 4 bases, with 12 bases left between them. Here the CDR3 reads CAWSVPSWGTGELFF. The CDR3, as DNA: TGTGCCTGGAGTGTTCCTAGCTGGGGCACCGGGGAGCTGTTTTTT. Supplemented by reference TRBV30 and TRBJ2-2, the full variable domain reads SQTIHQWPATLVQPVGSPLSLECTVEGTSNPNLYWYRQAAGRGLQLLFYSVGIGQISSEVPQNLSASRPQDRQFILSSKKLLLSDSGFYLCAWSVPSWGTGELFFGEGSRLTVL.

The V gene is TRBV2, the J gene TRBJ2-7; D is ambiguous. The CDR3 consists of 15 residues. The germline gives CDR1 SNHLY, CDR2 FYNNEI. Deletions cut 2 bases from V and 4 bases from J, with 15 bases between. CDR3 nucleotides: TGTGCCAGCAGTGAAATGGTACGGACGATTTACGAGCAGTACTTC. This gives the protein CASSEMVRTIYEQYF.

V gene TRBV14 combines with J gene TRBJ1-2; tentatively, D is TRBD1 (5 bases). The V end lost 4 bases, the J end lost 4 bases, and 19 bases lay between the germline ends. The germline V gene encodes CDR1 SGHDN and CDR2 FVKESK. This CDR3 spans 16 amino acids. The CDR3 nucleotides are TGTGCCAGCAGCCCGCTAGGGACGTCACCTCGCTATGGCTACACCTTC. Translating gives CASSPLGTSPRYGYTF.

This chain links TRBV28 with TRBJ2-7; tentative D call: TRBD2 (5 bases). Germline CDR1 and CDR2: MDHEN and SYDVKM. Trimming shortened V by 6 bases and J by 6 bases, and 15 bases separated the two germline ends. The CDR3 is 13 amino acids. Here the CDR3 DNA reads TGTGCCAGCAGAACCCTAGCCCCGTCCGAGCAGTACTTC. As protein: CASRTLAPSEQYF.

The chain uses TRBV7-3 and TRBJ2-1; D is uncertain. CDR1 and CDR2 (germline): SGHTA, FQGTGA. This CDR3 comprises 13 residues. V lost 5 bases to trimming and J lost 4 bases, with 9 bases between them. The DNA of the CDR3 is TGTGCCAGCAGCCTTTCCCAATACAATGAGCAGTTCTTC. This gives the protein CASSLSQYNEQFF.

The genes are TRBV7-6 and TRBJ2-1; 13 nucleotides align to TRBD2. Germline-derived CDR1 and CDR2 are SGHVS and FNYEAQ. The CDR3 is 17 amino acids. V lost 5 bases and J lost 15; bases outside the gene matches: 19. CDR3 amino acids: CASSRQLPGLAGFQRFF. The CDR3 nucleotides are TGTGCCAGCAGCCGCCAGTTACCGGGACTAGCGGGATTTCAGCGGTTCTTC. The full variable domain, with the rest looked up from reference TRBV7-6 and TRBJ2-1, is GAGVSQSPRYKVTKRGQDVALRCDPISGHVSLYWYRQALGQGPEFLTYFNYEAQQDKSGLPNDRFSAERPEGSISTLTIQRTEQRDSAMYRCASSRQLPGLAGFQRFFGPGTRLTVL.

The rearrangement links TRBV15 to TRBJ2-7, with D possibly TRBD1 on 6 matching bases. This CDR3 contains 17 residues. Per the germline V gene, CDR1 is LNHNV and CDR2 is YYDKDF (reference sequence). Trimming took 0 bases from V and 7 from J, leaving 22 bases between them. The CDR3 nucleotides are TGTGCCACCAGCAGAGAGGTCAGCTCGGGGACCACAGGGGAGCAGTACTTC. Its protein is CATSREVSSGTTGEQYF.

This chain links TRBV7-8 with TRBJ2-7; the D is unclear. V lost 1 base and J 4 bases, leaving 14 bases between the germline ends. CDR3 length: 15 residues. CDR1 is SGHVS, CDR2 FQNEAQ, per germline. The chain's CDR3 is CASSLEVKPTYEQYF. CDR3 DNA: TGTGCCAGCAGCTTAGAGGTAAAGCCGACTTACGAGCAGTACTTC.

The chain couples TRBV5-1 to TRBJ2-5; maybe TRBD1 (7 bases). Per the germline V gene, CDR1 is SGHRS and CDR2 is YFSETQ. Between the trimmed V and J ends, which lost 2 bases and 4 bases, there was a span of 18 bases. The CDR3 spans 16 residues. For the CDR3, the DNA is TGCGCCAGCAGCTTAAGGGAGAACAGGGGAGGAGAGACCCAGTACTTC. Amino acids: CASSLRENRGGETQYF.

The chain recombines TRBV27 with TRBJ2-3; TRBD2 aligns across 7 bases. V shed 4 bases and J 2 bases; nucleotides not matched to a gene: 3. The CDR3 length is 14 residues. CDR1 and CDR2 from the germline V gene are MNHEY and SMNVEV (reference sequence). CDR3 nucleotides: TGTGCCAGCAGTTCCGGACTAGACACAGATACGCAGTATTTT. Translated: CASSSGLDTDTQYF.

The V gene is TRBV6-2 or TRBV6-3, the J gene TRBJ1-3; D remains unclear. Deletions cut 2 bases from V and 4 bases from J, with 12 bases between. Germline V gene data show CDR1 as MNHEY and CDR2 as SVGEGT. CDR3 length equals 15 residues. The CDR3 nucleotides are TGTGCCAGCAGTTACGTCGGCGGAGGGGGAAACACCATATATTTT. Translated, it gives CASSYVGGGGNTIYF.

The chain is built from TRBV28 and TRBJ1-3; no reliable D call. The length of the CDR3 is 14 residues. The germline V gene encodes CDR1 MDHEN and CDR2 SYDVKM. V lost 6 bases and J 0 bases, leaving 9 bases between the germline ends. In DNA form, the CDR3 reads TGTGCCAGCAGCATATACTTCTCTGGAAACACCATATATTTT. Its translation is CASSIYFSGNTIYF.

The chain employs TRBV18 and TRBJ2-1; D is unclear. Trimming pared 1 base from V and 8 bases from J, leaving 12 bases between. The CDR3 covers 14 residues. Germline V gene lookup returns CDR1 KGHSH and CDR2 LQKENI. Written as DNA, the CDR3 is TGTGCCAGCTCACCACTGGCTAGTTTGGATGAGCAGTTCTTC. Protein sequence: CASSPLASLDEQFF.

The V gene is TRBV4-3, the J gene TRBJ2-3; D remains unclear. CDR1 and CDR2 (germline): LGHNA, YSLEER. This CDR3 comprises 15 residues. Between the trimmed V and J ends, which lost 0 bases and 4 bases, there was a span of 11 bases. CDR3 sequence (DNA): TGCGCCAGCAGCCAAGACAACCTCGACTCAGATACGCAGTATTTT. It is translated as CASSQDNLDSDTQYF.

This clone occurred a few times. This chain connects TRBV6-5 to TRBJ2-7; D tentatively fits TRBD1 or TRBD2 (5 bases each). The CDR3 runs to 13 residues. Germline CDR1 reads MNHEY; CDR2 reads SVGAGI. The V end was cut by 6 bases, the J end by 0 bases, with 9 bases between. DNA for the CDR3: TGTGCCAGCAGCCGGGACCGCTCCTACGAGCAGTACTTC. Translated: CASSRDRSYEQYF.

This chain links TRBV5-1 with TRBJ2-7, with 8 bases lining up with TRBD2. Germline assignment: CDR1 SGHRS and CDR2 YFSETQ. This CDR3 spans 14 amino acids. V dropped 4 bases and J dropped 6; count of bases not matched to a gene: 9. Here the CDR3 DNA reads TGCGCCAGCAGCGACCCGACTAGCGAAGGCGAGCAGTACTTC. Its translation: CASSDPTSEGEQYF.

The table lists this clone with a count of one. The chain joins TRBV7-9 to TRBJ2-7, with a weak D call TRBD1 (6 bases). Trimming shortened V by 5 bases and J by 8 bases, and 13 bases separated the two germline ends. The CDR3 length is 12 residues. CDR1 and CDR2 from the germline V gene are SEHNR and FQNEAQ (reference sequence). The CDR3 sequence is CASSPLTGKQYF. The CDR3 DNA reads TGTGCCAGCAGCCCACTAACAGGGAAGCAGTACTTC.

The chain joins TRBV3-1 (or the pseudogene TRBV3-2) to TRBJ2-7, with a weak D call TRBD2 (5 bases). This CDR3 has 12 residues. Germline V CDR1 and CDR2: LGHDT, YNNKEL (reference sequence). V lost 4 bases, J lost 12 bases, and 16 bases lay in between. This CDR3 is CASSRGGGKWYF. The DNA of the CDR3 is TGTGCCAGCAGCCGAGGCGGAGGCAAATGGTACTTC.